This T cell receptor beta chain was captured by sequencing in a study of molecular identifiers for immune sequencing clone quantification. Findings and limits, study-wide: Underestimated sizes of highly expanded clones could result from identical TCR molecules that share a barcode. Spiked TCR RNA from one Jurkat cell reportedly showed up when mixed among 1 million or so naive cells.

The bulk TCR libraries were made with methods described before and with listed TCR primers. TCRdb processed the PCR reads anew with MiXCR; each CDR3 protein has one entry. Here the sample spans about 53,000 distinct CDR3 sequences, 36% being singletons. This CDR3 is 11 amino acids long. V shed 4 bases and J shed 8 bases, with 6 bases lying between them. In germline, CDR1 is MNHEY, CDR2 SVGEGT. Naive CD8 T cells were sorted as CD8+CD4-CCR7+CD45RA+. This clonotype has ten or more counts. The antigen is undetermined. This chain connects TRBV6-2 or TRBV6-3 to TRBJ2-1; D unresolved. Source material: naive CD8+ T cells from blood, with Jurkat cell RNA spiked in. The subset denotes: FACS-sorted CD8+CD4-CCR7+CD45RA+ naive T cells. The TCR was taken from a human donor in good health. Some libraries in this study had Jurkat cell RNA spiked in. CDR3 sequence reads: CASSFKDEQFF. The CDR3 DNA reads as TGTGCCAGCAGTTTTAAGGATGAGCAGTTCTTC.